This section outlines one T cell receptor (beta chain) sequence together with its context. This entry comes from a study of OX40 agonist ivuxolimab in advanced cancers. Unmatched junction bases numbered 7, after V lost 6 bases and J lost 0 bases. The CDR3 extends over 15 amino acids. Germline V gene lookup returns CDR1 SNHLY and CDR2 FYNNEI. The table came from immunoSEQ multiplex PCR; TCRdb's copy has only in-frame clones and leaves some out. The sample lists about 72,000 clones; about 85% were seen once. V is TRBV2 and J is TRBJ1-1; 7 nucleotides agree with TRBD1. The TCR comes from an adult with an advanced solid tumor such as melanoma, head and neck, liver or kidney cancer. Sequencing used CD4+ or CD8+ T cells sorted from blood, obtained in a trial of the OX40 agonist ivuxolimab. The CDR3 is CASRKQGTMNTEAFF. CDR3 in DNA: TGTGCCAGCAGAAAACAGGGGACCATGAACACTGAAGCTTTCTTT.